The rows below give T cell receptor beta chains drawn from one sample of a study of blood T cell repertoires in COVID-19. This table comes from immunoSEQ multiplex PCR, and its TCRdb copy is limited to in-frame clones, with some not included. This sample has 410,000 or so clones, with around nine tenths found just once. Sequencing was carried out using peripheral blood. The source of these receptors is a woman in her forties with COVID-19, enrolled during active disease. CDR3s include the opening cysteine and the closing phenylalanine or tryptophan. The D gene is left open where the match is weak. Size values are once, few and many counts, or a class for expanded clones, and some rows have none.

TRBJ1-5 NA TRBV6-6 NA CASSQRFRQGNQPQHF TGTGCCAGCAGTCAACGGTTCAGGCAGGGCAATCAGCCCCAGCATTTT
TRBJ1-3 NA TRBV7-2 once CASSPSGVRENTIYF TGTGCCAGCAGCCCCTCGGGGGTGAGGGAGAACACCATATATTTT
TRBJ1-1 NA TRBV15 NA CATSSLGEEAFF TGTGCCACCAGCAGTTTAGGGGAAGAAGCTTTCTTT
TRBJ2-2 NA TRBV6-2/TRBV6-3 few CASSDTRQGWNGELFF TGTGCCAGCAGTGACACCCGGCAGGGGTGGAACGGGGAGCTGTTTTTT
TRBJ1-3 TRBD1 TRBV29-1 NA CSVDQGAGNTIYF TGCAGCGTTGATCAGGGGGCTGGAAACACCATATATTTT
TRBJ2-2 TRBD1 TRBV27 many CASSSDDTGGFTGELFF TGTGCCAGCAGTTCCGACGACACAGGGGGCTTTACCGGGGAGCTGTTTTTT
TRBJ1-2 NA TRBV11-2 NA CASRPGLSRAYYGYTF TGTGCCAGCAGACCAGGCTTGAGCAGGGCGTACTATGGCTACACCTTC
TRBJ2-3 NA TRBV18 NA CASSVGRVSLNTDTQYF TGTGCCAGCTCCGTCGGCAGGGTATCACTTAACACAGATACGCAGTATTTT
TRBJ1-6 NA TRBV15 NA CATSRDYAGNSPLHF TGTGCCACCAGCAGAGATTACGCGGGGAATTCACCCCTCCACTTT
TRBJ1-6 NA TRBV19 NA CASKQGNSPLHF TGTGCCAGTAAACAGGGAAATTCACCCCTCCACTTT